A single sample gave rise to the 10 T cell receptor beta chains below, sequenced in a study of blood T cell repertoires in COVID-19. Sequenced by immunoSEQ multiplex PCR; TCRdb stores in-frame clones only, minus some. The table lists over 300,000 clones, around 90% of them singletons. Material for sequencing was peripheral blood. These receptors were taken from a man aged 40-55 years with acute or convalescent COVID-19.

This clone was found once. The chain carries TRBV6-5 and TRBJ1-1; no reliable D call. Germline values: CDR1 MNHEY, CDR2 SVGAGI. The V and J ends lost 6 bases and 5 bases respectively, with 16 bases between them. The CDR3 loop spans 14 amino acids. The CDR3 is CASSLGRARTEAFF. CDR3 coding DNA: TGTGCCAGCAGCCTAGGGAGGGCGCGGACTGAAGCTTTCTTT.

V gene TRBV5-1 combines with J gene TRBJ2-3; 12 nucleotides align to TRBD2. Germline assignment: CDR1 SGHRS and CDR2 YFSETQ. The CDR3 runs to 18 residues. With V trimmed by 0 bases and J by 4 bases, 9 bases remained unmatched. CDR3 region: CASSLAGLAGGLADTQYF. The CDR3, as DNA: TGCGCCAGCAGCTTGGCAGGTCTAGCGGGGGGGCTGGCAGATACGCAGTATTTT.

This chain uses TRBV6-1 with TRBJ1-1; 8 bases agree with TRBD1. Germline CDR1 reads MNHNS; CDR2 reads SASEGT. With 3 bases clipped from V and 6 bases from J, the junction kept 12 bases outside the gene matches. CDR3 length: 16 amino acids. The CDR3 reads CASSERQGMGYPEAFF. As DNA, the CDR3 is TGTGCCAGCAGTGAGCGACAGGGGATGGGGTATCCTGAAGCTTTCTTT.

This chain joins TRBV7-9 and TRBJ1-2, with TRBD1 matching over 8 bases. Germline loops: CDR1 SEHNR, CDR2 FQNEAQ (reference sequence). This CDR3 region has 15 residues. Trimming took 5 bases from V and 5 from J; bases not matched to a gene: 10. CDR3 in DNA: TGTGCCAGCAGCCCGGACAGGGAGTTGTGGTATGGCTACACCTTC. Translated, it gives CASSPDRELWYGYTF.

The V gene is TRBV12-5, the J gene TRBJ2-3, with D tentatively TRBD2 (5 bases). Germline values: CDR1 LGHNT, CDR2 FRNRAP. The V end was cut by 6 bases, the J end by 2 bases, with 12 bases between. The CDR3 is made up of 14 amino acids. CDR3 sequence reads: CASGRGLATDTQYF. The CDR3, as DNA: TGTGCTAGTGGCCGCGGGCTGGCCACAGATACGCAGTATTTT.

The genes are TRBV7-2 and TRBJ2-2, with 9 bases lining up with TRBD2. Trimming took 4 bases from V and 7 from J; bases not matched to a gene: 4. This CDR3 comprises 14 residues. Germline CDR1 reads SGHTA; CDR2 reads FQGNSA. The CDR3 DNA follows: TGTGCCAGCAGCTCCATTAGCGGGGGCGGGGAGCTGTTTTTT. Its translation: CASSSISGGGELFF. Using reference TRBV7-2 and TRBJ2-2 for the parts outside the CDR3, the full variable domain is GAGVSQSPSNKVTEKGKDVELRCDPISGHTALYWYRQSLGQGLEFLIYFQGNSAPDKSGLPSDRFSAERTGGSVSTLTIQRTQQEDSAVYLCASSSISGGGELFFGEGSRLTVL.

The rearrangement links TRBV30 to TRBJ1-6; 7 nucleotides line up with TRBD1. J gave up 4 bases and V 3 bases, and 9 bases lay outside the gene matches. The CDR3 is made up of 16 amino acids. The V gene's germline CDR1 is GTSNPN and CDR2 SVGIG (reference sequence). The DNA for the CDR3 is TGTGCCTGGAGGATGGAGGGACAGCTATATAATTCACCCCTCCACTTT. The encoded protein is CAWRMEGQLYNSPLHF.

The chain carries TRBV28 and TRBJ1-5; D may be TRBD1 (5 bases). The CDR3 runs 16 residues. V lost 3 bases to trimming and J lost 0 bases, with 12 bases between them. CDR1 is MDHEN and CDR2 is SYDVKM in the germline V gene. In DNA, the CDR3 is TGTGCCAGCAGTTTTTTTCAGGGTAGTAGCAATCAGCCCCAGCATTTT. Translating it yields CASSFFQGSSNQPQHF. Using reference TRBV28 and TRBJ1-5 for the parts outside the CDR3, the full variable domain is DVKVTQSSRYLVKRTGEKVFLECVQDMDHENMFWYRQDPGLGLRLIYFSYDVKMKEKGDIPEGYSVSREKKERFSLILESASTNQTSMYLCASSFFQGSSNQPQHFGDGTRLSIL.

In this sample, this clone turned up a few times. The chain joins TRBV11-2 to TRBJ1-2, with D possibly matching TRBD1 (5 bases). The CDR3 has 15 residues. Germline loops: CDR1 SGHAT, CDR2 FQNNGV. The ends were cut back, 4 bases at V and 8 bases at J, with 20 bases in the middle. The CDR3 protein is CASSSTRLRGTGYTF. CDR3 nucleotides: TGTGCCAGCAGCTCTACTCGTCTTAGGGGTACGGGCTACACCTTC.

The CDR3 here is CASSISGASSYEQYF. In DNA, the CDR3 is TGTGCCAGTAGTATTTCAGGGGCAAGCTCCTACGAGCAGTACTTC. The chain employs TRBV19 and TRBJ2-7; maybe TRBD1 (6 bases). Germline V lookup: CDR1 LNHDA, CDR2 SQIVND (reference sequence). This CDR3 comprises 15 residues. The V and J ends lost 3 bases and 0 bases respectively, with 12 bases between them.